This T cell receptor beta chain was retrieved from a study of T cell repertoires in cytomegalovirus infection (dated by TCRdb to about 2019). Study-level background: Recently identified HLA-C-restricted CMV epitopes, whose presentation resists viral immunomodulation, were targeted by peptide stimulations together with well-studied HLA-B-restricted epitopes. The HLA type of each donor mattered for the analysis, because public TCR beta signatures pointed to carriage of CMV infection along with the matching HLA type. Overall study results and their limits: Carriers of CMV infection plus the relevant HLA type were discriminated by the cumulative frequency of public TCR beta family members in the study cohort and in an independent roughly 320-donor cohort. The ex vivo response was dominated by HLA-C-restricted CMV-specific TCR beta clonotypes, which also provided the single most frequent clonotype in two of eight donors.

From its cysteine to its phenylalanine, the CDR3 spans 15 amino acids. Kept here is only the CDR3 DNA, which spans 45 bases and is read in frame from base 1. The germline V gene (reference sequence) supplies CDR1 SEHNR and CDR2 FQNEAQ. Trimming removed 3 bases from V and 2 bases from J, leaving 13 bases between the germline ends. The data were produced on an Illumina HiSeq 1500. TCRdb redid the processing of the public reads, applying fastp at Q25 and MiXCR, and retained in-frame beta chains. Every CDR3 protein is listed once, alongside the most common genes and DNA of its rows. The table for this sample lists a few hundred thousand distinct CDR3 sequences; around 40% of them were counted only once. The top ten clones comprise 48% of the sample. The treatment or condition tag for this specimen amounts to: in vitro stimulation with specific CMV peptide epitopes to enrich CMV-specific T cells. With regard to this clonotype: Which antigen it targets is not known. No clone much larger than this one lies a single base away; base qualities are absent.

Material: cultured PBMCs, obtained from culture after CMV antigen stimulation. The chain is made from TRBV7-9 and TRBJ2-5; the D region possibly corresponds to TRBD2 (6 bases align). The TCR was taken from a human donor in good health (CMV status not recorded). Some clones in this sample may be carry-over from other donors' samples. CDR3 loop: CASSLGTVSQETQYF. At the DNA level, the sequence is TGTGCCAGCAGCTTGGGGACTGTATCTCAAGAGACCCAGTACTTC.